This paragraph reports one T cell receptor (beta chain). Its antigen is still unknown. No much larger clonotype is one base removed from it; base qualities were not supplied. The sample belongs to a study of blood T cells in healthy people across ages (dated by TCRdb to between 2014 and 2017). As for the study more broadly: In model experiments, roughly one uniquely barcoded TCR beta cDNA molecule per two T cells was captured by template switching. Using deep sequencing normalized with unique cDNA molecular identifiers, the study measured how TCR beta repertoire diversity changes with age. Four age groups were formed from the donors: young (average approximately 16 years), middle-aged (around 41), aged (around 68) and long-lived (approximately 80). Donors of different ages were randomly distributed across sequencing lanes to avoid experimental bias. Two additional independent replicas of 1 million unique cDNA reads from the same blood draw were analyzed for two donors (one aged 18 to 30 and one aged 80 or older).

The library was produced with 5' RACE. Sequenced using an Illumina HiSeq 2500. The second PCR ran for about 6 to 12 cycles and used a J-beta primer mix along with a sample-barcoded 5' primer. Each TCR beta cDNA molecule received a unique molecular identifier from a template-switch 5' adaptor carrying 12 random nucleotides. At least 2.5 million CDR3-containing paired-end reads were obtained from each sample. The Mint cDNA synthesis kit, primed by a TRBC-specific oligonucleotide, was used to synthesize first-strand cDNA from all RNA. After uracil-DNA glycosylase treatment, a first 18-cycle PCR used universal primers M1SS and BC2_uni_R on all cDNA. Per the source publication's procedure: Each sample was normalized by randomly selecting 1 million high-quality reads, each carrying a distinct molecular identifier. Instead of being binned into consensus sequences, reads that shared molecular identifiers were thrown out. MiTCR, set to a Q25 quality threshold and the strictest error-elimination algorithm, was used for CDR3 identification, clonotype clustering and error correction. A nonparametric unseen species model using Euler transformation provided a lower-bound estimate of total TCR beta diversity. TCRdb took the public reads, trimmed them with fastp at Q25, ran MiXCR for clone calling and kept in-frame beta chains. Each entry merges the rows of one CDR3 protein and shows their most common DNA and genes. The authors' filters were not applied to this entry. For this sample the table gives 1,500,000 or so distinct CDR3 sequences, of which 40% to 45% were detected only once. The ten top clones hold roughly 3.7% of the sample.

The study at large found these results: Compared with the aged group, the long-lived group had more naive CD4+ T cells, fewer expanded clones and increased TCR diversity, suggesting age selection. As age increased, observed TCR beta diversity per million T cells dropped in a roughly linear way, and a significant reduction was already evident by age about 36. Observed TCR beta diversity correlated strongly with the percentage of naive T cells measured by flow cytometry. Because profiling used bulk unsorted PBMCs, naive and antigen-experienced compartments could not be compared conclusively. The CMV infection status of donors was not known, potentially confounding age-related changes in expanded clonotypes. Estimates of total diversity based on one million sequenced T cells were considered lower bounds and underestimates.

The germline V gene sets CDR1 to SGHTA and CDR2 to FQGNSA. Counted from cysteine to phenylalanine, this CDR3 has 15 amino acids. The kept DNA is CDR3 alone, 45 bases in frame from the first base. V sheds 3 bases and J sheds 2 bases, leaving 14 bases between their ends. The donors were roughly 40 Caucasian individuals from Russia, aged roughly 6 to 100 years, who were systemically healthy. Roughly 11 milliliters of peripheral blood were drawn from each donor into EDTA-treated Vacutainer tubes. Ficoll-Paque density-gradient centrifugation was used to isolate PBMCs, with at least 7 million obtained per sample. Total RNA, at least 6 micrograms per sample, was extracted from PBMCs with Trizol reagent. For every donor, flow cytometry on a PBMC aliquot measured the percentage of naive CD45RAhigh/CD27high T cells.

Material: blood. This clonotype was sampled from a woman under 30 in good health. Here the chain combines TRBV7-2 and TRBJ2-7, with the D gene not confidently named. The DNA sequence is given as TGTGCCAGCAGCTTGAACCTCCAATTTACCTACGAGCAGTACTTC. It specifies CASSLNLQFTYEQYF.